This TCR beta chain emerged from a study of T cell responses to AZD1222 COVID-19 vaccine. Study as a whole: Pooling was applied to second doses at about 4 or about 12 weeks.

Assay used: immunoSEQ multiplex PCR; TCRdb lists only in-frame clones, some missing. The sample lists some 150,000 clones, about 90% seen once, with around 5.2% in the top ten. Germline CDR1 is MGHRA and CDR2 is YSYEKL. The V end lost 4 bases, the J end lost 5 bases, and 11 bases lay between the germline ends. The CDR3 consists of 13 residues. This chain uses TRBV4-1 with TRBJ2-5; D is possibly TRBD1 (5 bases). This specimen consisted of peripheral blood, obtained on day 0 of AZD1222 vaccination. This receptor was obtained from an adult in good health. CDR3: CASSLRVWETQYF. CDR3 coding DNA: TGCGCCAGCAGCCTCAGGGTGTGGGAGACCCAGTACTTC.